The clone carrying this T cell receptor (beta chain) was detected only once. Germline lookup yields CDR1 MNHNY and CDR2 SVGAGI (reference sequence). V gave up 2 bases and J gave up 6 bases, with 17 bases separating them. This CDR3 comprises 15 residues. This sample stems from a study of T cell changes during pregnancy in multiple sclerosis. TCRdb's copy holds only in-frame clones and misses some; the assay was immunoSEQ multiplex PCR. The table lists 55,000 to 80,000 clones, roughly nine tenths of them singletons. The sample consisted of peripheral blood, taken after pregnancy. The chain is built from TRBV6-6 and TRBJ2-7, with D possibly being TRBD1 (5 bases). This sequence was found in a female donor in good health, enrolled as a control in a pregnancy study. The CDR3 DNA reads TGTGCCAGCAGTTACAATCGCCAGGGCGGCAGCGAGCAGTACTTC. Translated: CASSYNRQGGSEQYF.